Below, 7 T cell receptor beta chains from the same sample are listed, as sequenced in a study of T-cell memory formation after mild COVID-19. Using its own MiXCR run on the 5' RACE reads, TCRdb lists one record per CDR3 protein. In the table there are under 300,000 distinct CDR3 sequences, around 17% of which are singletons. Sequencing input: PBMCs or a T cell subset sorted from them (not recorded which). The receptors originated from a man aged 18 to 30 who had mild COVID-19 (a few samples of this study predate the infection). Cell type and time point are not known.

This clonotype was found many times. The chain combines TRBV30 with TRBJ2-6; D gene unclear. The CDR3 runs 17 residues. CDR1 and CDR2 from the germline V gene are GTSNPN and SVGIG (reference sequence). V was shortened by 1 base and J by 0 bases, with 13 bases between the two germline ends. CDR3 region: CAWSESLITSGANVLTF. In DNA, the CDR3 is TGTGCCTGGAGTGAGTCCTTAATTACCTCTGGGGCCAACGTCCTGACTTTC. Looking up the rest from reference TRBV30 and TRBJ2-6 gives the full variable domain: SQTIHQWPATLVQPVGSPLSLECTVEGTSNPNLYWYRQAAGRGLQLLFYSVGIGQISSEVPQNLSASRPQDRQFILSSKKLLLSDSGFYLCAWSESLITSGANVLTFGAGSRLTVL.

The chain has TRBV7-3 and TRBJ2-1, with TRBD2 matching over 9 bases. The CDR3 loop spans 15 amino acids. Per germline, CDR1 SGHTA and CDR2 FQGTGA. The J segment lost 7 bases and the V segment lost 2 bases, leaving 6 bases of the junction unmatched. Here the CDR3 reads CASSLAGGPGNEQFF. CDR3 sequence (DNA): TGTGCCAGCAGCTTAGCGGGGGGGCCGGGAAATGAGCAGTTCTTC. The whole variable domain, remainder taken from reference TRBV7-3 and TRBJ2-1, is GAGVSQTPSNKVTEKGKYVELRCDPISGHTALYWYRQSLGQGPEFLIYFQGTGAADDSGLPNDRFFAVRPEGSVSTLKIQRTERGDSAVYLCASSLAGGPGNEQFFGPGTRLTVL.

This clonotype was seen only a few times. The J gene is TRBJ1-2, the V gene TRBV7-8; D ambiguous. CDR1 SGHVS and CDR2 FQNEAQ come from the germline V gene. The CDR3 runs to 14 residues. Trimming cost V 0 bases and J 1 base, with 6 bases left between them. CDR3 DNA: TGTGCCAGCAGCTTAGCGCACAGTAACTATGGCTACACCTTC. This encodes CASSLAHSNYGYTF.

CDR3 loop: CASTPGRGDVQYF. In DNA, the CDR3 is TGTGCCAGCACCCCAGGGAGGGGGGACGTTCAGTACTTC. The chain combines TRBV12-3 or TRBV12-4 with TRBJ2-4, with D possibly TRBD2 on 7 matching bases. This CDR3 spans 13 amino acids. Trimming left V 7 bases short and J 11 bases short, with 18 bases between.

The rearrangement links TRBV6-6 to TRBJ2-7, with D uncertain. This CDR3 has 12 amino acids. Germline CDR1 and CDR2: MNHNY and SVGAGI (reference sequence). V was shortened by 0 bases and J by 6 bases, with 6 bases between the two germline ends. CDR3 DNA: TGTGCCAGCAGTTACTCCTCGGGCGAGCAGTACGTC. It specifies CASSYSSGEQYV.

This clonotype was picked up a small number of times. This chain uses TRBV19 with TRBJ2-4, with 14 bases lining up with TRBD2. With V trimmed by 11 bases and J by 1 base, 7 bases remained unmatched. The CDR3 consists of 16 residues. Per the germline V gene, CDR1 is LNHDA and CDR2 is SQIVND (reference sequence). The CDR3 nucleotides read TGTGCCTCCCGGACTAGCGGGAGGTTGGCCAAAAACATTCAGTACTTC. Residues: CASRTSGRLAKNIQYF.

V gene TRBV29-1 combines with J gene TRBJ2-5; 8 bases are a match to TRBD2. V shed 7 bases and J 5 bases; nucleotides not matched to a gene: 15. This CDR3 contains 15 residues. Germline values: CDR1 SQVTM, CDR2 ANQGSEA. CDR3 residues: CSATGRGGRTETQYF. In DNA form, the CDR3 reads TGCAGCGCCACGGGCCGGGGGGGGAGAACTGAGACCCAGTACTTC.